These T cell receptor beta chains were read from a single sample in a study of response to subunit inactivated influenza vaccine. TCRdb used MiXCR to reprocess the RT-PCR reads, holding one entry per CDR3 protein. There are a few hundred thousand distinct CDR3 sequences in the sample; 20% to 25% occur only once, and about a tenth lies in the top ten. The source was PBMCs from blood, collected around 22 months after vaccination. The source of these receptors is a man between 50 and 69 years old who received an inactivated influenza vaccine. The CDR3 runs from the conserved cysteine through the conserved F or W. A D gene is named only where the DNA matches it firmly. Not all rows give a size; the values are once, few, many and, for expanded clones, a class.

CDR3aa: CASSRGQGIDWTEAFF
CDR3nt: TGCGCCAGCAGCAGAGGACAGGGAATAGATTGGACTGAAGCTTTCTTT
abundance: few
d_gene: TRBD1
v_gene: TRBV5-1
j_gene: TRBJ1-1

CDR3aa: CASSRPGITDTQYF
CDR3nt: TGTGCCAGCAGCAGACCGGGGATCACAGATACGCAGTATTTT
abundance: few
d_gene: .
v_gene: TRBV7-3
j_gene: TRBJ2-3

CDR3aa: CASSYSAGRTEAFF
CDR3nt: TGTGCCAGCAGTTACTCTGCGGGGAGGACTGAAGCTTTCTTT
abundance: few
d_gene: .
v_gene: TRBV6-5
j_gene: TRBJ1-1

CDR3aa: CASSSQPGSNEKLFF
CDR3nt: TGTGCCAGCAGCTCGCAACCGGGGTCTAATGAAAAACTGTTTTTT
abundance: few
d_gene: .
v_gene: TRBV11-2
j_gene: TRBJ1-4

CDR3aa: CASSTAGIYGYTF
CDR3nt: TGTGCCAGCAGTACTGCGGGGATCTATGGCTACACCTTC
abundance: many
d_gene: .
v_gene: TRBV27
j_gene: TRBJ1-2

CDR3aa: CAISDPALPYGYTF
CDR3nt: TGTGCCATCAGTGACCCCGCCCTTCCTTATGGCTACACCTTC
abundance: few
d_gene: .
v_gene: TRBV10-3
j_gene: TRBJ1-2

CDR3aa: CASSPYSGPYNEQFF
CDR3nt: TGCGCCAGCAGTCCATACAGCGGGCCCTACAATGAGCAGTTCTTC
abundance: .
d_gene: .
v_gene: TRBV10-1
j_gene: TRBJ2-1

CDR3aa: CASSLLAGGETQYF
CDR3nt: TGCGCCAGCAGCTTACTAGCGGGAGGAGAGACCCAGTACTTC
abundance: few
d_gene: TRBD2
v_gene: TRBV5-1
j_gene: TRBJ2-5

CDR3aa: CASSQGLSTEAFF
CDR3nt: TGTGCCAGCAGCCAGGGTTTGAGCACTGAAGCTTTCTTT
abundance: few
d_gene: .
v_gene: TRBV14
j_gene: TRBJ1-1

CDR3aa: CASSGTSLRGEQFF
CDR3nt: TGTGCCAGCAGTGGCACTAGCCTTCGGGGTGAGCAGTTTTTC
abundance: .
d_gene: .
v_gene: TRBV25-1
j_gene: TRBJ2-1

CDR3aa: CASSFWVASGGLQYF
CDR3nt: TGCGCCAGCAGCTTTTGGGTGGCTAGCGGGGGTCTGCAGTACTTC
abundance: .
d_gene: TRBD2
v_gene: TRBV5-1
j_gene: TRBJ2-7

CDR3aa: CASSWASGGSYEQYF
CDR3nt: TGCGCCAGCAGCTGGGCCAGCGGGGGGTCCTACGAGCAGTACTTC
abundance: .
d_gene: TRBD2
v_gene: TRBV4-1
j_gene: TRBJ2-7

CDR3aa: CASSLGWQNNEQFF
CDR3nt: TGTGCCAGCAGTTTAGGGTGGCAGAACAATGAGCAGTTCTTC
abundance: .
d_gene: .
v_gene: TRBV28
j_gene: TRBJ2-1

CDR3aa: CSAPASFQPQHF
CDR3nt: TGCAGCGCCCCCGCATCCTTCCAGCCCCAGCATTTT
abundance: .
d_gene: .
v_gene: TRBV29-1
j_gene: TRBJ1-5

CDR3aa: CASSQGTGQTYEQYF
CDR3nt: TGCGCCAGCAGCCAAGGGACAGGGCAAACCTACGAGCAGTACTTC
abundance: .
d_gene: TRBD1
v_gene: TRBV4-3
j_gene: TRBJ2-7

CDR3aa: CASSYSAGGREQYF
CDR3nt: TGTGCCAGCAGTTACTCTGCGGGCGGGCGGGAGCAGTACTTC
abundance: .
d_gene: .
v_gene: TRBV6-5
j_gene: TRBJ2-7

CDR3aa: CASSPRTSGVYNEQFF
CDR3nt: TGTGCCAGCAGCCCGCGGACTAGCGGGGTCTACAATGAGCAGTTCTTC
abundance: few
d_gene: TRBD2
v_gene: TRBV3-1
j_gene: TRBJ2-1

CDR3aa: CASSLGRAYEQYF
CDR3nt: TGTGCCAGCAGCTTAGGGAGGGCCTACGAGCAGTACTTC
abundance: many
d_gene: .
v_gene: TRBV7-2
j_gene: TRBJ2-7

CDR3aa: CASSSGQGRHSPLYF
CDR3nt: TGTGCCAGCAGCTCCGGACAGGGGAGGCATTCACCCCTCTACTTT
abundance: few
d_gene: TRBD1
v_gene: TRBV11-1
j_gene: TRBJ1-6

CDR3aa: CASSLGPVGNTEAFF
CDR3nt: TGTGCCAGCAGCCTAGGACCGGTGGGGAACACTGAAGCTTTCTTT
abundance: many
d_gene: .
v_gene: TRBV7-2
j_gene: TRBJ1-1

CDR3aa: CASSYLLGGTGNTIYF
CDR3nt: TGTGCCAGCAGTTACCTCCTCGGGGGAACAGGAAACACCATATATTTT
abundance: few
d_gene: .
v_gene: TRBV6-5
j_gene: TRBJ1-3

CDR3aa: CASSSAGTSSYEQFF
CDR3nt: TGTGCCAGCAGTAGCGCAGGGACTTCATCCTATGAGCAGTTCTTC
abundance: .
d_gene: .
v_gene: TRBV28
j_gene: TRBJ2-1

CDR3aa: CASSLGPRQGDYGYTF
CDR3nt: TGTGCCAGCAGCTTAGGGCCGAGACAGGGAGACTATGGCTACACCTTC
abundance: .
d_gene: TRBD1
v_gene: TRBV7-8
j_gene: TRBJ1-2

CDR3aa: CASSESMWDGYTF
CDR3nt: TGCGCCAGCAGTGAGTCCATGTGGGATGGCTACACCTTC
abundance: .
d_gene: .
v_gene: TRBV10-1
j_gene: TRBJ1-2

CDR3aa: CASGYGREAFF
CDR3nt: TGTGCCAGCGGATACGGGAGGGAAGCTTTCTTT
abundance: few
d_gene: .
v_gene: TRBV7-9
j_gene: TRBJ1-1

CDR3aa: CASSPHKDPQHF
CDR3nt: TGTGCCAGCAGTCCGCACAAGGATCCCCAGCATTTT
abundance: .
d_gene: .
v_gene: TRBV12-3/TRBV12-4
j_gene: TRBJ1-5

CDR3aa: CASSLALGRAYNEQFF
CDR3nt: TGTGCCAGCAGCTTAGCGCTCGGGAGGGCCTACAATGAGCAGTTCTTC
abundance: few
d_gene: TRBD2
v_gene: TRBV7-9
j_gene: TRBJ2-1

CDR3aa: CASSQDTTGGAFQETQYF
CDR3nt: TGCGCCAGCAGCCAAGATACTACGGGGGGGGCCTTTCAAGAGACCCAGTACTTC
abundance: .
d_gene: TRBD2
v_gene: TRBV4-1
j_gene: TRBJ2-5

CDR3aa: CASSQFVRDGGNEQYF
CDR3nt: TGTGCCAGCAGCCAATTTGTTCGGGACGGGGGCAACGAGCAGTACTTC
abundance: .
d_gene: .
v_gene: TRBV7-6
j_gene: TRBJ2-7

CDR3aa: CSARTSGSSYIQYF
CDR3nt: TGCAGTGCTAGGACTAGCGGGAGTAGTTACATTCAGTACTTC
abundance: few
d_gene: TRBD2
v_gene: TRBV20-1
j_gene: TRBJ2-4

CDR3aa: CASSRGQVAEKLFF
CDR3nt: TGTGCCAGCAGCCGAGGACAGGTAGCGGAAAAACTGTTTTTT
abundance: .
d_gene: TRBD1
v_gene: TRBV6-2/TRBV6-3
j_gene: TRBJ1-4

CDR3aa: CASTLGLRDEQFF
CDR3nt: TGCGCCAGCACCTTGGGACTCCGCGATGAGCAGTTCTTC
abundance: .
d_gene: .
v_gene: TRBV5-1
j_gene: TRBJ2-1

CDR3aa: CASSSRRVGYNEQFF
CDR3nt: TGTGCCAGCAGCTCACGCAGGGTCGGCTACAATGAGCAGTTCTTC
abundance: few
d_gene: .
v_gene: TRBV7-9
j_gene: TRBJ2-1

CDR3aa: CASSAREHSYEQYF
CDR3nt: TGTGCCAGCAGCGCCCGGGAACACTCCTACGAGCAGTACTTC
abundance: .
d_gene: .
v_gene: TRBV21-1
j_gene: TRBJ2-7

CDR3aa: CSARRGRGTSSPLHF
CDR3nt: TGCAGTGCTCGTCGTGGGAGAGGCACCTCCTCACCCCTCCACTTT
abundance: .
d_gene: .
v_gene: TRBV20-1
j_gene: TRBJ1-6

CDR3aa: CSATYGLGLSGANVLTF
CDR3nt: TGCAGTGCTACATACGGCCTTGGTCTCTCGGGGGCCAACGTCCTGACTTTC
abundance: .
d_gene: .
v_gene: TRBV20-1
j_gene: TRBJ2-6

CDR3aa: CASSLKAGLGYEQYF
CDR3nt: TGTGCCAGCAGCTTAAAGGCGGGGTTGGGGTACGAGCAGTACTTC
abundance: few
d_gene: .
v_gene: TRBV7-9
j_gene: TRBJ2-7

CDR3aa: CSAREDTATEAFF
CDR3nt: TGCAGTGCTAGAGAAGATACGGCCACTGAAGCTTTCTTT
abundance: .
d_gene: .
v_gene: TRBV20-1
j_gene: TRBJ1-1

CDR3aa: CSARAPRDRAIYEQYF
CDR3nt: TGCAGTGCACGGGCCCCTCGGGACAGGGCGATCTACGAGCAGTACTTC
abundance: many
d_gene: TRBD1
v_gene: TRBV20-1
j_gene: TRBJ2-7

CDR3aa: CNRPRVSTDTQYF
CDR3nt: TGCAACCGGCCCCGGGTTAGCACAGATACGCAGTATTTT
abundance: few
d_gene: .
v_gene: TRBV29-1
j_gene: TRBJ2-3

CDR3aa: CASSVLAGGVGELFF
CDR3nt: TGTGCCAGCAGCGTCCTAGCGGGAGGGGTCGGGGAGCTGTTTTTT
abundance: .
d_gene: TRBD2
v_gene: TRBV7-2
j_gene: TRBJ2-2

CDR3aa: CASSFSGGLTYEQYF
CDR3nt: TGTGCCAGCAGTTTCTCAGGGGGCCTTACCTACGAGCAGTACTTC
abundance: .
d_gene: TRBD1
v_gene: TRBV27
j_gene: TRBJ2-7

CDR3aa: CASHRGHTQYF
CDR3nt: TGTGCCAGTCACAGGGGTCATACGCAGTATTTT
abundance: .
d_gene: TRBD1
v_gene: TRBV6-2/TRBV6-3
j_gene: TRBJ2-3

CDR3aa: CSASNYRAVNTEAFF
CDR3nt: TGCAGTGCTAGTAATTATAGGGCCGTAAACACTGAAGCTTTCTTT
abundance: few
d_gene: .
v_gene: TRBV20-1
j_gene: TRBJ1-1

CDR3aa: CASSLAPGQQETQYF
CDR3nt: TGTGCCAGCAGCTTAGCCCCCGGTCAACAAGAGACCCAGTACTTC
abundance: .
d_gene: .
v_gene: TRBV11-2
j_gene: TRBJ2-5

CDR3aa: CASSPPLSRTVFYGYTF
CDR3nt: TGTGCCAGCAGTCCTCCCTTAAGCCGGACGGTCTTCTATGGCTACACCTTC
abundance: many
d_gene: .
v_gene: TRBV6-2/TRBV6-3
j_gene: TRBJ1-2

CDR3aa: CAISETSGRTVKNIQYF
CDR3nt: TGTGCCATCAGTGAGACTAGCGGGAGGACGGTCAAAAACATTCAGTACTTC
abundance: .
d_gene: TRBD2
v_gene: TRBV10-3
j_gene: TRBJ2-4

CDR3aa: CASSQALGTQPQHF
CDR3nt: TGTGCCAGCAGCCAAGCCCTAGGGACTCAGCCCCAGCATTTT
abundance: .
d_gene: .
v_gene: TRBV4-2
j_gene: TRBJ1-5

CDR3aa: CASSFQAGQETQYF
CDR3nt: TGTGCCAGCAGTTTTCAGGCTGGGCAAGAGACCCAGTACTTC
abundance: few
d_gene: .
v_gene: TRBV28
j_gene: TRBJ2-5

CDR3aa: CASSVTVLGTEAFF
CDR3nt: TGTGCCAGCAGCGTGACAGTTTTGGGCACTGAAGCTTTCTTT
abundance: few
d_gene: .
v_gene: TRBV5-5
j_gene: TRBJ1-1

CDR3aa: CSARGGISRNEQYF
CDR3nt: TGCAGTGCTAGAGGGGGCATTTCACGGAACGAGCAGTACTTC
abundance: .
d_gene: .
v_gene: TRBV20-1
j_gene: TRBJ2-7

CDR3aa: CASSGAGTGPTNYGYTF
CDR3nt: TGTGCCAGCTCAGGAGCCGGGACAGGGCCTACTAACTATGGCTACACCTTC
abundance: few
d_gene: TRBD1
v_gene: TRBV18
j_gene: TRBJ1-2

CDR3aa: CASSLTSGSITDTQYF
CDR3nt: TGTGCCAGCAGTTTAACTAGCGGGAGTATAACAGATACGCAGTATTTT
abundance: few
d_gene: TRBD2
v_gene: TRBV12-3/TRBV12-4
j_gene: TRBJ2-3